The clone carrying this T cell receptor (beta chain) has more than one count but fewer than ten. Its specificity is unknown. The CDR3 runs 14 residues. The V and J ends lost 1 base and 0 bases respectively, with 4 bases between them. Germline CDR1 KGHSH, CDR2 LQKENI. This sample stems from a study of T-cell reconstitution after alpha-beta-depleted transplantation in children. Unique molecular identifiers tagged the TCRbeta library. TCRdb reprocessed the PCR reads via MiXCR and lists one record per CDR3 protein. The table has some 830,000 distinct CDR3 sequences, less than 20% seen once. Whole-study results and caveats: Surviving recipient T cells and thymic progenitors produced the high day-60 TCRbeta diversity seen in some patients. The origin of alpha-beta T cells about two months after transplant was reportedly several hundred expanded graft clones.

Material: PBMCs, mostly from graft donor cells, obtained 360 days after TCRalphabeta/CD19-depleted stem cell transplant. The receptor was derived from a male patient aged 10-17 years who had a stem cell transplant for acute lymphoblastic leukemia, so the T cells may come from the graft donor. The gene calls are TRBV18 and TRBJ2-1; D gene unclear. CDR3 sequence: CASSPLDSYNEQFF. As DNA, the CDR3 is TGTGCCAGCTCACCACTCGACTCCTACAATGAGCAGTTCTTC.